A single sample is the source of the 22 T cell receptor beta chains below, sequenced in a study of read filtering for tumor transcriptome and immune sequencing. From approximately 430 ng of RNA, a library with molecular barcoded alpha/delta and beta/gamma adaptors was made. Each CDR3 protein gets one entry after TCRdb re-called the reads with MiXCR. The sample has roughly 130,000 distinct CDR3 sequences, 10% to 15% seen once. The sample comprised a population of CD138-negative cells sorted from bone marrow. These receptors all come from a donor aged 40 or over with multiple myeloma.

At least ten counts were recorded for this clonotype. The CDR3 sequence: CSSGQKITSTDTQYF. In DNA form, the CDR3 reads TGCAGCAGTGGACAGAAAATAACTAGCACAGATACGCAGTATTTT. This chain uses TRBV29-1 with TRBJ2-3, with a possible D match to TRBD1 (6 bases). V shed 8 bases and J shed 0 bases, with 18 bases lying between them. The CDR3 extends over 15 amino acids. CDR1 is SQVTM, CDR2 ANQGSEA, per germline.

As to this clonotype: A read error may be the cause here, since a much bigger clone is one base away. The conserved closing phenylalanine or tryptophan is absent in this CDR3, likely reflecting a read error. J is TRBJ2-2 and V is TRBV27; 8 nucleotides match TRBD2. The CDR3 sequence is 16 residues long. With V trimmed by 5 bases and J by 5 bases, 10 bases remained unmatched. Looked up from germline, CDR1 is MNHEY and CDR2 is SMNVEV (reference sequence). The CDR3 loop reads CASSIQVLAGTGELFL. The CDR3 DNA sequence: TGTGCCAGCAGTATCCAAGTTTTAGCGGGGACCGGGGAGCTGTTTCTT.

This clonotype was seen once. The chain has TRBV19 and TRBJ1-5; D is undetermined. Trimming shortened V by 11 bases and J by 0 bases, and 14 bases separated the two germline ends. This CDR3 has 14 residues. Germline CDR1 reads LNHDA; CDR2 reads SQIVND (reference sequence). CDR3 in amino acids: CAGSQDNSNQPQHF. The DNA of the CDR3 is TGTGCCGGTTCCCAGGATAATAGCAATCAGCCCCAGCATTTT. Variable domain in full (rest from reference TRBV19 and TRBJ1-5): DGGITQSPKYLFRKEGQNVTLSCEQNLNHDAMYWYRQDPGQGLRLIYYSQIVNDFQKGDIAEGYSVSREKKESFPLTVTSAQKNPTAFYLCAGSQDNSNQPQHFGDGTRLSIL.

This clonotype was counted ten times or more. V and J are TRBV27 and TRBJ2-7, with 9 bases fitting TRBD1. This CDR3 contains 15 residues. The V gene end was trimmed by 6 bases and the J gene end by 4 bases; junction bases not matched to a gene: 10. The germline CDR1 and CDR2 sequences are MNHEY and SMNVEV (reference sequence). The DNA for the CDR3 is TGTGCCAGCAGCCGATCCGGACAGGGGAGTTACGAGCAGTACTTC. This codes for CASSRSGQGSYEQYF.

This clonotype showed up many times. CDR3 DNA: TGTGCCAGCAGTCCAAGGACTAGTCGAGACACCGGGGAGCTGTTTTTT. Amino acid sequence: CASSPRTSRDTGELFF. V gene TRBV7-3 combines with J gene TRBJ2-2; TRBD2 aligns across 7 bases. Germline V CDR1 and CDR2: SGHTA, FQGTGA. The CDR3 extends over 16 amino acids. V lost 6 bases to trimming and J lost 3 bases; unmatched junction nucleotides: 10.

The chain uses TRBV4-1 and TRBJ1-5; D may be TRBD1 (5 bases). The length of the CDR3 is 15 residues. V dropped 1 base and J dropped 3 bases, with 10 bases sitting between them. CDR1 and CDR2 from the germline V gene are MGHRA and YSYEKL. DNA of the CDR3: TGCGCCAGCAGCCAAGGGGACCAGATCAATCAGCCCCAGCATTTT. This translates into CASSQGDQINQPQHF.

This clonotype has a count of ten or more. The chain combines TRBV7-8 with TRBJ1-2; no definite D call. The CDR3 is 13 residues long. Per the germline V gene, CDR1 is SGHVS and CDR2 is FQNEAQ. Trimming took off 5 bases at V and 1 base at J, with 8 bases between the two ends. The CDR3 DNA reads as TGTGCCAGCAGCCCAGCGAGTAACTATGGCTACACCTTC. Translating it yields CASSPASNYGYTF.

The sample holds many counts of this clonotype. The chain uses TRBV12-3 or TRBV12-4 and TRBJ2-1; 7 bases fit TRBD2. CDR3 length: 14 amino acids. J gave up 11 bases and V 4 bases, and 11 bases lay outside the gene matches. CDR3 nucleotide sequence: TGTGCCAGCAGTTCCCCCGGGACTACTCTAAAGCAGTTCTTC. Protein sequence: CASSSPGTTLKQFF.

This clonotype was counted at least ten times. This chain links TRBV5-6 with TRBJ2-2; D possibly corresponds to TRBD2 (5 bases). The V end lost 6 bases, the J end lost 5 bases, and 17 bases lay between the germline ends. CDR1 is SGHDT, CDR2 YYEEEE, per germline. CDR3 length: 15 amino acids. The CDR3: CASTPVGVTTGELFF. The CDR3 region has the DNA TGTGCCAGCACCCCCGTGGGAGTGACGACCGGGGAGCTGTTTTTT.

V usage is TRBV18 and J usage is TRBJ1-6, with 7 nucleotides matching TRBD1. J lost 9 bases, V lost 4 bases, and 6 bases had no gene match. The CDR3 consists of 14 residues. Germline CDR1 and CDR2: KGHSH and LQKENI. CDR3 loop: CASSLGTEGSPLHF. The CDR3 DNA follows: TGTGCCAGCTCACTGGGGACAGAGGGTTCACCCCTCCACTTT.

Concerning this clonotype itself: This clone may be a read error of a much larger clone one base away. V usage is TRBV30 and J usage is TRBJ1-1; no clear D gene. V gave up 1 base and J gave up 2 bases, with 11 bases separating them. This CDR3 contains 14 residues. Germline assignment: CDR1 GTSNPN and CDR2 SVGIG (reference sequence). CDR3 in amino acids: CAWSGSPVNTEAFF. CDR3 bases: TGTGCCTGGAGTGGCTCGCCAGTTAACACTGAAGCTTTCTTT.

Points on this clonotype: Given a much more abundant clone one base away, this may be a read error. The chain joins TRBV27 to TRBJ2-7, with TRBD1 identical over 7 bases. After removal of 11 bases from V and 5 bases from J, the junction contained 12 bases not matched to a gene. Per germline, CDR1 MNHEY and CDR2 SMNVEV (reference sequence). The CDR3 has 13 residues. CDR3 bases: TGTGCCTCCACCCGAGGGGGCCCTCACGAGCAGTACTTC. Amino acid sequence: CASTRGGPHEQYF.

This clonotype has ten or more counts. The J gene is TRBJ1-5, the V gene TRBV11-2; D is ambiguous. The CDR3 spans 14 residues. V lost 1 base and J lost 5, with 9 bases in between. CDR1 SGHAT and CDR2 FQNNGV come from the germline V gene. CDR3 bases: TGTGCCAGCAGCTTAGCCGCATCCGATCAGCCCCAGCATTTT. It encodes CASSLAASDQPQHF.

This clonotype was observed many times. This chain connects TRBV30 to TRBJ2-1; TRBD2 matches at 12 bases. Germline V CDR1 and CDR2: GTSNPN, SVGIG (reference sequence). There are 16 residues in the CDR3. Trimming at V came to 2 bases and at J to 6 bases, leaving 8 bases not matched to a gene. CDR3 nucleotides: TGTGCCTGGAGTTTTTTCGGGACTAGCGGGTTCAATGAGCAGTTCTTC. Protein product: CAWSFFGTSGFNEQFF.

The DNA for the CDR3 is TGTGCCAGCAGTCAGGGTTCCTATAATTCACCCCTCCACTTT. It codes for CASSQGSYNSPLHF. The chain has TRBV28 and TRBJ1-6; tentatively, D is TRBD1 (5 bases). This CDR3 has 14 amino acids. Germline CDR1 is MDHEN and CDR2 is SYDVKM. Trimming cost V 5 bases and J 1 base, with 6 bases left between them.

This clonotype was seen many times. This chain's CDR3 is CASSGVSLEDTGELFF. The DNA of the CDR3 is TGTGCCAGTAGTGGAGTCAGCTTAGAGGACACCGGGGAGCTGTTTTTT. The chain couples TRBV19 to TRBJ2-2; D is undetermined. This CDR3 is 16 amino acids long. V dropped 5 bases and J dropped 3 bases, with 16 bases sitting between them. Germline CDR1 and CDR2: LNHDA and SQIVND (reference sequence).

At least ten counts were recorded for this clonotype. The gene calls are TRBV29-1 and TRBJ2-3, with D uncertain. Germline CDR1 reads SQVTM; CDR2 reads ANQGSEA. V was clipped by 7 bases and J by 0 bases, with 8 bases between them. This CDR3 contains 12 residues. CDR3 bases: TGCAGCGCCCACGTCAGCACAGATACGCAGTATTTT. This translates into CSAHVSTDTQYF.

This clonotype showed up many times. Here the CDR3 reads CASSLTGNSGTPYEQYF. CDR3 DNA sequence: TGCGCCAGCAGCCTCACCGGGAATAGCGGGACTCCCTACGAGCAGTACTTC. J is TRBJ2-7 and V is TRBV4-1, with 8 bases that match TRBD2. The V segment lost 4 bases and the J segment 2 bases; nucleotides outside the gene matches: 13. The CDR3 contains 17 residues. The germline CDR1 and CDR2 sequences are MGHRA and YSYEKL.

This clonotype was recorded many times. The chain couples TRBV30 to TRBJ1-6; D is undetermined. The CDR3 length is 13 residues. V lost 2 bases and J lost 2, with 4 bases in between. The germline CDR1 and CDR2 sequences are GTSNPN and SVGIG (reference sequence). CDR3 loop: CAWSQTYNSPLHF. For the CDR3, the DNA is TGTGCCTGGAGTCAAACCTATAATTCACCCCTCCACTTT.

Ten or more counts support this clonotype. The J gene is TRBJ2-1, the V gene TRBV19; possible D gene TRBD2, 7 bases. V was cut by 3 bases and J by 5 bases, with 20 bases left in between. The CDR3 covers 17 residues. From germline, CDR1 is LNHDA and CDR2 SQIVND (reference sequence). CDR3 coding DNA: TGTGCCAGTAGTATGTGGGGGGGCGCAGAGACGAACAATGAGCAGTTCTTC. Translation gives CASSMWGGAETNNEQFF.

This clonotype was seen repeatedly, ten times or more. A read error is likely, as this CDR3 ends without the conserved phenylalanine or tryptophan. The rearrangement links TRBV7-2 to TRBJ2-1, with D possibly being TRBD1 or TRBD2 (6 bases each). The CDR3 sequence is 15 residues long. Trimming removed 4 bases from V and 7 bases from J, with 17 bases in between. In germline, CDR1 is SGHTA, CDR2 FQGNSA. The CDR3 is CASSSAGWGANEQFL. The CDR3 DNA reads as TGTGCCAGCAGCTCCGCGGGTTGGGGGGCGAATGAGCAGTTCCTC.

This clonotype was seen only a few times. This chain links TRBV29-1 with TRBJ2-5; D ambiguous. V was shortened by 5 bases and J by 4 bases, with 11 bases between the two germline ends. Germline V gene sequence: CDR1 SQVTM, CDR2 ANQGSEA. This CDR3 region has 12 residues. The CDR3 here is CSVRLPAETQYF. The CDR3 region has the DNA TGCAGCGTTCGCCTCCCCGCAGAGACCCAGTACTTC.